This TCR beta chain stems from a study of monozygotic twins with inflammatory bowel disease. Study outcomes and limitations: By inverse Simpson index, TCRbeta diversity was lower in IBD patients than in healthy co-twins.

Germline V gene data show CDR1 as SGHAT and CDR2 as FQNNGV. This CDR3 is built from 16 residues. TCRdb derives one entry per CDR3 protein from the 5' RACE reads, leaving out DNA. The repertoire table contains some 200,000 distinct CDR3 sequences. A word on this clonotype: Its antigen is currently unknown.

The chain uses TRBV11-2 and TRBJ1-3. The receptor was derived from a human donor with ulcerative colitis or Crohn's disease, or a healthy co-twin of an affected twin (not recorded which). The sample was blood. The CDR3 loop reads CASSFAGRHSGNTIYF. Together with reference TRBV11-2 and TRBJ1-3, the CDR3 gives the full variable domain: EAGVAQSPRYKIIEKRQSVAFWCNPISGHATLYWYQQILGQGPKLLIQFQNNGVVDDSQLPKDRFSAERLKGVDSTLKIQPAKLEDSAVYLCASSFAGRHSGNTIYFGEGSWLTVV.